The rows below give T cell receptor beta chains drawn from one sample of a study of blood T cell repertoires in COVID-19. Using immunoSEQ multiplex PCR, the repertoire was profiled, and TCRdb retains in-frame clones only, with some absent. The sample records roughly 380,000 clones, approximately 89% being singletons. The sample comprised peripheral blood. The receptors come from a woman in her thirties or forties with COVID-19, enrolled during active disease. The CDR3 runs from the conserved cysteine through the conserved F or W.

v_call	cdr3_aa
TRBV19	CASSSFRLASTDTQYF
TRBV6-6	CASSAGTGYAKAFF
TRBV14	CASSQARTSGNNNEQFF
TRBV30	CAWNRGLSYNEQFF
TRBV28	CASSLFSGGGQFF
TRBV6-5	CASSPTGTIVDTIYF
TRBV5-1	CASSLAGTALGNTIYF
TRBV7-9	CASSSTSGPYNEQFF
TRBV7-9	CASSPWAGDRGTEAFF
TRBV27	CASSLSGGGAYNEQFF
TRBV25-1	CASSELGALGGNTIYF
TRBV15	CATSRAKGADQPQHF
TRBV19	CASSISTRAFF
TRBV18	CASSPPAGPAGTQYF
TRBV5-4	CASSLTRGSIYEQYF
TRBV28	CASSEGAEETQYF
TRBV7-9	CASSSSGWTGNTIYF
TRBV2	CASSSARGAADTQYF
TRBV4-1	CASSPRSTLNTEAFF
TRBV6-2/TRBV6-3	CASSYGKIAGLEAFF
TRBV19	CASSDPPGQGDYGYTF
TRBV19	CASSWAGLSNQPQHF
TRBV4-3	CASSREATQQYF
TRBV5-6	CASSLTGPYGYTF
TRBV7-9	CASSPGGESPLHF
TRBV6-5	CASSYPGGSNQPQHF
TRBV7-9	CASSPRGRNTEAFF
TRBV9	CASSRGPSQGLHTEAFF
TRBV4-3	CASSQDRGTSYEQYF
TRBV6-6	CASIKDRDSPLHF
TRBV28	CASSLPGQPQHF
TRBV5-1	CASSLMTGNYGYTF
TRBV5-6	CASSDLWQRFSGNTIYF
TRBV30	CAWTRDRGAGNTIYF
TRBV5-1	CASSLFDPEGTEAFF
TRBV4-3	CASSQDWIDRGTIYF
TRBV19	CASSIPGHSWEQYF